Given below is one TCR beta chain in context. As yet, its antigen is unknown. The entry originates in a study of T cell responses to AZD1222 COVID-19 vaccine. Study conclusions and caveats: Reportedly, nearly half the spike-specific TCRs target unmutated variant regions. Spike was spanned by vaccine-associated CD4 TCRs, which were dominant at 160-218 and 743-854.

This CDR3 is built from 13 residues. Trimming shortened V by 3 bases and J by 4 bases, and 7 bases separated the two germline ends. Germline V gene sequence: CDR1 DFQATT, CDR2 SNEGSKA (reference sequence). Method: immunoSEQ multiplex PCR; TCRdb's copy keeps in-frame clones and lacks some. The data contain around 120,000 clones, roughly 90% of them singletons. This material consisted of peripheral blood, taken on day 0 of AZD1222 vaccination. The receptor was isolated from an adult in good health. The V call is TRBV20-1, the J call TRBJ1-6; D is ambiguous. The CDR3 sequence is CSASPDYNSPLHF. The CDR3 nucleotides read TGCAGTGCTAGTCCCGATTATAATTCACCCCTCCACTTT.